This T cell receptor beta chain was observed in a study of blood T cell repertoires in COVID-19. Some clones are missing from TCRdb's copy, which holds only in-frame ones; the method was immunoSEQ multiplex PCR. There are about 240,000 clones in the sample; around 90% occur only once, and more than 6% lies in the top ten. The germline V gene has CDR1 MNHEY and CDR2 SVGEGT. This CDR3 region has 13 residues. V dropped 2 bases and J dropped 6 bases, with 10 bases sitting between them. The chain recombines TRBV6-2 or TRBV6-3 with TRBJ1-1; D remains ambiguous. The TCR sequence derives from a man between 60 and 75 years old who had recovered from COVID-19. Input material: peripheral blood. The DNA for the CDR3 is TGTGCCAGCAGTTACCGGGGAATCGCTGAAGCTTTCTTT. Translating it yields CASSYRGIAEAFF.